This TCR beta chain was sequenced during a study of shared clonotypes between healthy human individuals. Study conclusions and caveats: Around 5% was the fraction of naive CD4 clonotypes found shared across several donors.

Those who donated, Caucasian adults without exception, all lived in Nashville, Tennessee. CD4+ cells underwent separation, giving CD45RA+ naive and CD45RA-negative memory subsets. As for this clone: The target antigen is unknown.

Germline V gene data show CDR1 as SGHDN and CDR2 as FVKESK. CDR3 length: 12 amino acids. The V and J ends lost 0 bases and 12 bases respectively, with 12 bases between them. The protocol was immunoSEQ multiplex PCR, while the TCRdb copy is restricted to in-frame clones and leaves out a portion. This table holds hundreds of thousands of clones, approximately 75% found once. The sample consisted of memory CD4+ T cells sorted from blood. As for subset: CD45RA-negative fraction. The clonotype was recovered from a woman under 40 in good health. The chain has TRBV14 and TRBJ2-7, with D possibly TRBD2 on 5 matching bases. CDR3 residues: CASSQDLRVRYF. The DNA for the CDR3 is TGTGCCAGCAGCCAAGATCTGCGGGTGAGGTACTTC.